This TCR beta chain was captured by sequencing in a study of T cell responses to AZD1222 COVID-19 vaccine. Study-wide results and limits: Clonal diversity was possibly underestimated, and white British individuals and females predominated among donors. Mapped onto spike, vaccine-associated CD4 TCRs spanned it and were dominant at 160-218 and 743-854. Reports indicate that nearly half of spike-specific TCRs are directed at unmutated variant regions.

Per germline, CDR1 KGHSH and CDR2 LQKENI. J lost 5 bases, V lost 5 bases, and 3 bases had no gene match. This CDR3 is built from 13 residues. Second-dose groups at about 4 or about 12 weeks were pooled. Measured with immunoSEQ multiplex PCR; TCRdb has only the in-frame clones, and not every one. The repertoire holds about 160,000 clones, more than 80% seen once, with more than 3% in the top ten. A note on this clone: Its antigen is as yet unknown. Within the sample, other DNA sequences also encode this same CDR3.

This receptor was obtained from an adult who received the AZD1222 COVID-19 vaccine. The chain employs TRBV18 and TRBJ1-1; 9 bases agree with TRBD1. The specimen was peripheral blood, collected 28 days after the second AZD1222 dose. CDR3: CASSATGGTEAFF. CDR3 in DNA: TGTGCCAGCTCAGCGACAGGGGGGACTGAAGCTTTCTTT.